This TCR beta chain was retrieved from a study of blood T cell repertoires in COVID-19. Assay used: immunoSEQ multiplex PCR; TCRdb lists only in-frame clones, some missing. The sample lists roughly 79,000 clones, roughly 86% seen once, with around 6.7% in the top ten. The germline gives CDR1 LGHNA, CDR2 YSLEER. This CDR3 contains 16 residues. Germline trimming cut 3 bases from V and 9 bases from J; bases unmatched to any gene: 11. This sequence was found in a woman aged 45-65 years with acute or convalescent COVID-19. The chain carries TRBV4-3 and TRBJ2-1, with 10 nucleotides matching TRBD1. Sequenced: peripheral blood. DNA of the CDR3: TGCGCCAGCAGCCAGGACGGGACAGGGGTCGTTACTGAGCAGTTCTTC. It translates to CASSQDGTGVVTEQFF.